The clone carrying this T cell receptor beta chain was seen at least ten times. What it binds is not known. The sample originates from a study of neurological immune-mediated disorders. The study's findings and limits: Multiple sclerosis was found to have the least TCR clonal expansion, below healthy controls, and HTLV-1-associated myelopathy the most.

Using its own MiXCR run on the 5' RACE reads, TCRdb lists one record per CDR3 protein. This table holds approximately 48,000 distinct CDR3 sequences, 10% found once. The CDR3 has 16 residues. V was clipped by 3 bases and J by 0 bases; unmatched bases: 2. Germline CDR1 is SGHRS and CDR2 is YFSETQ. The TCR comes from a man between 65 and 85 years old with HTLV-1-associated myelopathy (HAM/TSP). The chain recombines TRBV5-1 with TRBJ2-2; TRBD1 matches at 10 bases. Sequenced input: PBMCs. The CDR3 sequence is CASSYGQGANTGELFF. CDR3 coding DNA: TGCGCCAGCAGCTACGGACAGGGGGCGAACACCGGGGAGCTGTTTTTT.